This record covers a single T cell receptor beta chain. It lacks a known antigen. The record has no base qualities; no much larger clone is one base away. TCRbeta CDR3 regions were amplified from genomic DNA by means of the immunoSEQ Assay, a bias-controlled multiplex PCR. In the paper's pipeline: Nucleated cell counts per sample were estimated from amplification of reference gene primers within the assay. To quantify the absolute abundance of each unique TCRbeta CDR3 rearrangement, sequence reads were collapsed and filtered. Productive Simpson clonality was computed per sample as the square root of Simpson's diversity index over productive rearrangements. In its TCRdb copy, this immuneACCESS table keeps in-frame sequences only and misses some clones. Where compared with another copy, unresolved V genes explain less than half of these, and the others have no known cause. The V and J calls and the clone size are those of that table, but D and trimming were determined from the DNA. The sample profile shows 110,000 to 150,000 clones; roughly 85% of them were found once. The ten largest clones take up 2.5% to 3% of the sample.

Spanning cysteine to phenylalanine, the CDR3 consists of 13 amino acids. The retained sequence is limited to the CDR3, 39 bases, with the frame set at the first base. The germline V gene provides CDR1 MNHEY and CDR2 SVGAGI. Cut back by 1 base and 6 bases, the V and J ends lie 9 bases apart. The record originates from a study of blood T cell repertoires in COVID-19 (dated by TCRdb to 2020 to 2021). The study in broad terms: Samples covering the acute and convalescent phases of COVID-19 were provided by collaborators in the United States, Italy and Spain. The samples were drawn from the first 160 participants of the ongoing ImmuneRACE study and from over a thousand subjects provided by 6 global collaborators. Subjects who had been exposed to COVID-19, were actively infected with it, or had recovered from it provided the deeply sampled blood TCRbeta repertoires that made up the dataset. Where available, HLA class I and class II types were obtained from metadata supplied by the sample provider rather than from assay-based typing. The prospective study material was composed of cDNA or gDNA derived from T cells, B-cell-depleted T cells, or PBMCs. The repertoires were released in a freely available public database meant as a resource for research on the immune response to SARS-CoV-2. Sample metadata almost always included a de-identified subject ID, COVID-19 status, age in years and sex.

The collaborating institutions used their own protocols to collect whole blood in K2EDTA tubes. For TCRbeta analysis, collaborators shipped samples in one of three forms: frozen whole blood, isolated PBMCs, or DNA extracted from either of those sample types. General findings and caveats noted by the study authors: Clinical and demographic metadata were provided uncurated, with the amount varying by source and participant.

The chain couples TRBV6-5 to TRBJ1-2; the D gene is perhaps TRBD1, on 5 matching bases. This sequence was found in a middle-aged man with acute or convalescent COVID-19. The specimen was peripheral blood. In nucleotides, the sequence is TGTGCCAGCAGTTACTTACAGGCGGATGGCTACACCTTC. The resulting protein is CASSYLQADGYTF.